This T cell receptor (beta chain) emerged from a study of blood T cell repertoires in COVID-19. The overall study: Material from acute and convalescent COVID-19 was sourced from the United States, Italy and Spain. From T cells, B-cell-depleted T cells, or PBMCs came the material, which was cDNA or gDNA.

Original handling: The assay estimated nucleated cells by amplifying reference gene primers. The repertoire was sequenced with immunoSEQ multiplex PCR; TCRdb's copy has only in-frame clones and lacks some. That table gives V, J and clone size, and the DNA gave D and trimming. The table has 350,000 to 500,000 clones, roughly 90% seen once; the top ten hold 0.7% to 0.85%. This clone was recorded once. Germline V gene sequence: CDR1 KGHDR, CDR2 SFDVKD. With V trimmed by 2 bases and J by 2 bases, 7 bases remained unmatched. The CDR3 extends over 16 amino acids. Sequenced: peripheral blood. The chain combines TRBV24-1 with TRBJ2-7; 8 bases line up with TRBD1. This clonotype originated in a man younger than 30 with COVID-19, enrolled during active disease. CDR3 region: CATSDSRQGSPYEQYF. The CDR3 region has the DNA TGTGCCACCAGTGATTCCCGACAGGGGAGTCCCTACGAGCAGTACTTC.